These 12 T cell receptor beta chains were all obtained from the same sample, sequenced in a study of cytomegalovirus exposure and HLA in healthy donors. In the PCR, 60 Vbeta and 13 Jbeta primers were used. Libraries were prepared by immunoSEQ multiplex PCR; TCRdb keeps only in-frame clonotypes and omits some of them. The data contain 130,000 to 150,000 clones, around 80% of them singletons. Material: PBMCs. The receptors derive from a man aged 25-45 years in good health and CMV-seronegative.

CDR3 residues: CASSFRAQALYQGYTF. CDR3 coding DNA: TGTGCCAGCAGTTTCCGCGCGCAGGCGCTGTACCAAGGCTACACCTTC. V gene TRBV27 combines with J gene TRBJ1-2; D remains unclear. CDR3 length: 16 amino acids. The V and J ends lost 3 bases and 8 bases respectively, with 22 bases between them. CDR1 and CDR2 (germline): MNHEY, SMNVEV (reference sequence).

The CDR3 reads CASSFARGFGYEQYF. The CDR3 region has the DNA TGTGCCAGCAGTTTCGCCAGGGGGTTCGGTTACGAGCAGTACTTC. The chain uses TRBV28 and TRBJ2-7; 7 bases match TRBD1. The CDR3 runs to 15 residues. Germline CDR1 and CDR2: MDHEN and SYDVKM. After removal of 3 bases from V and 4 bases from J, the junction contained 9 bases not matched to a gene.

The chain is built from TRBV6-4 and TRBJ2-3, with TRBD2 matching over 11 bases. The germline V gene encodes CDR1 MRHNA and CDR2 SNTAGT. V lost 1 base to trimming and J lost 4 bases; unmatched junction nucleotides: 1. The CDR3 consists of 15 residues. Here the CDR3 DNA reads TGTGCCAGCAGTGACTTAGCGGGGGGGCCAGATACGCAGTATTTT. Amino acids: CASSDLAGGPDTQYF.

In this sample, this clone turned up once. The rearrangement uses TRBV2 and TRBJ2-6, with a possible D match to TRBD1 (6 bases). Germline values: CDR1 SNHLY, CDR2 FYNNEI. Trimming took 5 bases from V and 0 from J, leaving 11 bases between them. The CDR3 extends over 16 amino acids. CDR3 bases: TGTGCCAGCAGTATGACAGGACTCTCTGGGGCCAACGTCCTGACTTTC. It codes for CASSMTGLSGANVLTF.

J is TRBJ2-3 and V is TRBV5-1, with 9 nucleotides matching TRBD2. After removal of 7 bases from V and 5 bases from J, the junction contained 8 bases not matched to a gene. CDR3 length: 14 residues. Germline CDR1 and CDR2: SGHRS and YFSETQ. The CDR3 region is CASARSSGEDTQYF. The CDR3 coding sequence is TGCGCCAGCGCCCGTTCTAGCGGGGAAGATACGCAGTATTTT.

The rearrangement links TRBV5-1 to TRBJ1-3; 7 nucleotides line up with TRBD1. Germline CDR1 is SGHRS and CDR2 is YFSETQ. The CDR3 contains 17 residues. V shed 0 bases and J 7 bases; nucleotides not matched to a gene: 13. CDR3 DNA: TGCGCCAGCAGCTTGGAGGACAGGCCGCGTTGCGGTAACACCATATATTTT. This encodes CASSLEDRPRCGNTIYF.

The chain carries TRBV11-2 and TRBJ2-7; D not resolved. Per germline, CDR1 SGHAT and CDR2 FQNNGV. CDR3 length equals 14 residues. Trimming stripped 2 bases from V and 3 bases from J, with 11 bases between. The CDR3 DNA is TGTGCCAGCAGCTTACTTCCAGGCCTCTACGAGCAGTACTTC. This sequence encodes CASSLLPGLYEQYF. The variable domain in full, completed from reference TRBV11-2 and TRBJ2-7, reads EAGVAQSPRYKIIEKRQSVAFWCNPISGHATLYWYQQILGQGPKLLIQFQNNGVVDDSQLPKDRFSAERLKGVDSTLKIQPAKLEDSAVYLCASSLLPGLYEQYFGPGTRLTVT.

The chain is built from TRBV15 and TRBJ2-7; 8 bases map to TRBD1. The CDR3 extends over 16 amino acids. After removal of 0 bases from V and 0 bases from J, the junction contained 4 bases not matched to a gene. Per the germline V gene, CDR1 is LNHNV and CDR2 is YYDKDF (reference sequence). CDR3 sequence: CATSRDRDRLSYEQYF. CDR3 nucleotide sequence: TGTGCCACCAGCAGAGATCGGGACAGGCTCTCCTACGAGCAGTACTTC.

This rearrangement joins TRBV28 to TRBJ2-5, with 8 bases that match TRBD2. This CDR3 is 17 amino acids long. Germline values: CDR1 MDHEN, CDR2 SYDVKM. Germline trimming cut 0 bases from V and 4 bases from J; bases unmatched to any gene: 10. CDR3 DNA: TGTGCCAGCAGTTTATGGGGGGATGGCGGGGGGACAGAGACCCAGTACTTC. It translates to CASSLWGDGGGTETQYF.

The chain employs TRBV13 and TRBJ1-2; 7 nucleotides match TRBD1. The CDR3 totals 17 residues. Losses at the gene ends were 5 bases for V and 4 bases for J; bases not matched to a gene: 16. CDR1 is PRHDT, CDR2 FYEKMQ, per germline (reference sequence). DNA for the CDR3: TGTGCCAGCAGCCTCTCGGGACAGCGGACCCAAACCTATGGCTACACCTTC. Its translation: CASSLSGQRTQTYGYTF.

The chain links TRBV7-9 to TRBJ1-1, with D possibly TRBD1 on 6 matching bases. In germline, CDR1 is SEHNR, CDR2 FQNEAQ (reference sequence). Trimming removed 4 bases at V and 5 bases at J, with 14 bases between. The CDR3 length is 14 residues. In DNA, the CDR3 is TGTGCCAGCAGCTCCATACAGGGCGAGACTGAAGCTTTCTTT. This gives the protein CASSSIQGETEAFF.

This clone was observed a single time. The genes are TRBV15 and TRBJ1-4; no clear D gene. CDR3 length equals 15 residues. Trimming pared 0 bases from V and 7 bases from J, leaving 12 bases between. CDR1 LNHNV and CDR2 YYDKDF come from the germline V gene (reference sequence). DNA for the CDR3: TGTGCCACCAGCAGAGATCTTTCTACGGGTGAAAAACTGTTTTTT. This sequence encodes CATSRDLSTGEKLFF.